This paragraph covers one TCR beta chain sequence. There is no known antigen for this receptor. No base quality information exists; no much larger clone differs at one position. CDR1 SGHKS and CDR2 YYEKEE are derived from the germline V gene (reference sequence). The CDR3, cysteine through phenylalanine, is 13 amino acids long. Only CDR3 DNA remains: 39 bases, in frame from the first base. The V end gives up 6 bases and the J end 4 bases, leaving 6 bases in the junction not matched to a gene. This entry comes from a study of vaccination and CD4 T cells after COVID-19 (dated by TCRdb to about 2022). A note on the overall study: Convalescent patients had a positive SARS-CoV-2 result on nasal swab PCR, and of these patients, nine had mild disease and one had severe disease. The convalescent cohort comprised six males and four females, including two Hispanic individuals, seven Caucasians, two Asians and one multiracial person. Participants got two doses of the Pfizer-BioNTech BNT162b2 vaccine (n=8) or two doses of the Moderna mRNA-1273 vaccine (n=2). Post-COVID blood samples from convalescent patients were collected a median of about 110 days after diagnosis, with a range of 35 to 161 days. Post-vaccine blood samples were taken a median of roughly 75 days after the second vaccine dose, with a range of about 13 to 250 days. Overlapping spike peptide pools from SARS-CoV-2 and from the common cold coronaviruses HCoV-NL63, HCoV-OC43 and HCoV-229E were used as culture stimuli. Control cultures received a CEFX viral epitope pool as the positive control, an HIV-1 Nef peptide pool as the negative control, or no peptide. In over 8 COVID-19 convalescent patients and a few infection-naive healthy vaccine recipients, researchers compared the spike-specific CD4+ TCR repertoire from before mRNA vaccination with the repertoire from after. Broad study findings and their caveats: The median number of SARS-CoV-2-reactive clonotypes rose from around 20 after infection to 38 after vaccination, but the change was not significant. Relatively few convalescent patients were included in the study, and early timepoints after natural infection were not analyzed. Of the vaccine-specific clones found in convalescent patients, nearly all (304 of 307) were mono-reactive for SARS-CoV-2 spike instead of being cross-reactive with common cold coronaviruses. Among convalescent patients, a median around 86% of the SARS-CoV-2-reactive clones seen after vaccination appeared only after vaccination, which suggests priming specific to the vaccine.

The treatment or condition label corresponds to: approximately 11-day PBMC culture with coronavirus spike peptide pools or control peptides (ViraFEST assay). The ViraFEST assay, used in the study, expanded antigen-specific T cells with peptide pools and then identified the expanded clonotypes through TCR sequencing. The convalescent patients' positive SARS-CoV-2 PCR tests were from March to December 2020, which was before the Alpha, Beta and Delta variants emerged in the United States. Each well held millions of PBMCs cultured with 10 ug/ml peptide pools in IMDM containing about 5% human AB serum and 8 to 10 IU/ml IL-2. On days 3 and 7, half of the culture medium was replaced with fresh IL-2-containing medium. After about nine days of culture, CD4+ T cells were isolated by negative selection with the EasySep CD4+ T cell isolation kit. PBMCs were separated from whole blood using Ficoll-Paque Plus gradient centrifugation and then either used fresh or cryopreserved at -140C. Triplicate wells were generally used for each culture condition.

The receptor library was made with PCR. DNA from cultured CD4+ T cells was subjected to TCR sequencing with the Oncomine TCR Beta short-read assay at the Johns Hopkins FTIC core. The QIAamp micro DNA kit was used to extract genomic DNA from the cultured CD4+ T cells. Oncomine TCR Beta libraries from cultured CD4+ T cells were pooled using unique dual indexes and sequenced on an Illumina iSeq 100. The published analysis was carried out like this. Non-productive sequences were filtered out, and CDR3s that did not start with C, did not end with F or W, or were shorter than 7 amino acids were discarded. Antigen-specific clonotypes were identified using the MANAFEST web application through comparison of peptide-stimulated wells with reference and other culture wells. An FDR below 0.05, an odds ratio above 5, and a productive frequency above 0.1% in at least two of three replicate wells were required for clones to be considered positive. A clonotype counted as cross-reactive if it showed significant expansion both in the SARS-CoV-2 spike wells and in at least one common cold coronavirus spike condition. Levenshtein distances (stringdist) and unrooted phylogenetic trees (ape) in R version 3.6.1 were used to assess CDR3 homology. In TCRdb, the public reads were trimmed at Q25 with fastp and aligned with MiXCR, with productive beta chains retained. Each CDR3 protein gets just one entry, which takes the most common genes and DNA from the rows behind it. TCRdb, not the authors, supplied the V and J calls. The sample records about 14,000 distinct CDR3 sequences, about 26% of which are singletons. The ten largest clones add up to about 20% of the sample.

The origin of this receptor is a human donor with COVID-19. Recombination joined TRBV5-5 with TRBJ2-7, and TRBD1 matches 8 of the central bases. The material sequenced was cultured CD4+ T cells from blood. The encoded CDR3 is CASNSRGRYEQYF. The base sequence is TGTGCCAGCAACAGCAGGGGGCGGTACGAGCAGTACTTC. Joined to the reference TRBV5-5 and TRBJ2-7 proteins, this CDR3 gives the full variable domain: DAGVTQSPTHLIKTRGQQVTLRCSPISGHKSVSWYQQVLGQGPQFIFQYYEKEERGRGNFPDRFSARQFPNYSSELNVNALLLGDSALYLCASNSRGRYEQYFGPGTRLTVT.